This TCR beta chain was sequenced for a study of Graves' ophthalmopathy and Graves' hyperthyroidism. Ages of hyperthyroidism patients ran from 18 to 65, and their diagnoses were new, under 2 months' duration. Beta-chain TCR CDR3 regions were amplified from RNA transcripts. In the first round, RT-PCR was carried out with HTBI primers, and a multiplex PCR formed the second round. Each CDR3 protein gets one entry after TCRdb re-called the multiplex PCR reads with MiXCR. The sample yields about 1.1 million distinct CDR3 sequences, about two fifths seen once. The TCR comes from an adult man with Graves' hyperthyroidism. The material sequenced was peripheral blood or thyroid tissue (not recorded which).

The CDR3 loop reads CASSPPVRGGQPQHF. CDR3 bases: TGTGCCAGCTCACCACCGGTCAGGGGCGGTCAGCCCCAGCATTTT. This chain links TRBV18 with TRBJ1-5; D is possibly TRBD1 (6 bases). With 0 bases removed from V and 6 bases from J, the gap between germline ends came to 12 bases. CDR1 KGHSH and CDR2 LQKENI come from the germline V gene. This CDR3 spans 15 amino acids. The variable domain in full, completed from reference TRBV18 and TRBJ1-5, reads NAGVMQNPRHLVRRRGQEARLRCSPMKGHSHVYWYRQLPEEGLKFMVYLQKENIIDESGMPKERFSAEFPKEGPSILRIQQVVRGDSAAYFCASSPPVRGGQPQHFGDGTRLSIL.